Each of the 8 T cell receptor beta chains below was sequenced from the same sample in a study of identical twins. TCRdb used MiXCR to reprocess the 5' RACE reads, holding one entry per CDR3 protein. The repertoire holds about 720,000 distinct CDR3 sequences, about 20% seen once, with around 13% in the top ten. The data also belong to a second study, concerning T cells expressing NK-cell markers.

Sequencing input: PBMCs. The receptors were sampled from a woman younger than 30 in good health.

The J gene is TRBJ2-3, the V gene TRBV7-2; D not certain. Between the trimmed V and J ends, which lost 3 bases and 3 bases, there was a span of 16 bases. Per germline, CDR1 SGHTA and CDR2 FQGNSA. This CDR3 region has 16 residues. The CDR3 DNA is TGTGCCAGCAGCTTCGGTAAAGCAGGACGTACAGATACGCAGTATTTT. Its translation: CASSFGKAGRTDTQYF.

Concerning this clonotype: One base away lies a much larger clone, so this may be a sequencing read error. The V and J genes are TRBV5-6 and TRBJ1-1, with 7 bases lining up with TRBD1. The germline CDR1 and CDR2 sequences are SGHDT and YYEEEE. CDR3 length equals 14 residues. The trim removed 3 bases at V and 0 bases at J, leaving 2 bases unmatched. DNA of the CDR3: TGTGCCAGCAGCTACGGACAGGTGAACACTGAAGCTTTCTTT. Residues: CASSYGQVNTEAFF.

There are a few counts of this clonotype. The gene calls are TRBV10-3 and TRBJ2-5, with unresolved D. Germline loops: CDR1 ENHRY, CDR2 SYGVKD. The CDR3 sequence is 12 residues long. V was trimmed by 1 base and J by 2 bases, leaving 2 bases between them. The CDR3 spells CAISEFQETQYF. DNA for the CDR3: TGTGCCATCAGTGAGTTTCAAGAGACCCAGTACTTC.

The chain links TRBV10-3 to TRBJ2-1; D gene unclear. The CDR3 totals 11 residues. V lost 5 bases to trimming and J lost 6 bases, with 5 bases between them. Germline lookup yields CDR1 ENHRY and CDR2 SYGVKD. The CDR3 region is CAISLTNEQFF. The CDR3 nucleotides are TGTGCCATCAGTTTAACCAATGAGCAGTTCTTC.

This clonotype was counted between two and nine times. The chain joins TRBV6-6 to TRBJ2-1; D gene ambiguous. From germline, CDR1 is MNHNY and CDR2 SVGAGI (reference sequence). With 7 bases removed from V and 2 bases from J, the gap between germline ends came to 9 bases. The CDR3 loop spans 13 amino acids. Here the CDR3 DNA reads TGTGCCAGCAATAGCAACCCCTACAATGAGCAGTTCTTC. It yields the protein CASNSNPYNEQFF.

This clonotype was seen a few times. The V call is TRBV9, the J call TRBJ2-1; D call uncertain. This CDR3 is 13 amino acids long. Trimming removed 1 base at V and 2 bases at J, with 4 bases between. CDR1 is SGDLS and CDR2 is YYNGEE in the germline V gene. Here the CDR3 reads CASSVSTYNEQFF. DNA for the CDR3: TGTGCCAGCAGCGTATCCACCTACAATGAGCAGTTCTTC.

The rearrangement joins TRBV5-1 to TRBJ2-2; D possibly corresponds to TRBD1 (6 bases). CDR1 and CDR2 from the germline V gene are SGHRS and YFSETQ. Trimming shortened V by 2 bases and J by 4 bases, and 15 bases separated the two germline ends. The CDR3 extends over 16 amino acids. As DNA, the CDR3 is TGCGCCAGCAGCTTCAGGGGAAGCCCGCCCACCGGGGAGCTGTTTTTT. Its translation: CASSFRGSPPTGELFF.

The chain carries TRBV20-1 and TRBJ1-1; D uncertain. The germline gives CDR1 DFQATT, CDR2 SNEGSKA (reference sequence). The CDR3 is 15 residues long. The ends were cut back, 2 bases at V and 1 base at J, with 14 bases in the middle. For the CDR3, the DNA is TGCAGTGCTAGAAAGGATTTTAGACAGAACACTGAAGCTTTCTTT. Amino acid sequence: CSARKDFRQNTEAFF.